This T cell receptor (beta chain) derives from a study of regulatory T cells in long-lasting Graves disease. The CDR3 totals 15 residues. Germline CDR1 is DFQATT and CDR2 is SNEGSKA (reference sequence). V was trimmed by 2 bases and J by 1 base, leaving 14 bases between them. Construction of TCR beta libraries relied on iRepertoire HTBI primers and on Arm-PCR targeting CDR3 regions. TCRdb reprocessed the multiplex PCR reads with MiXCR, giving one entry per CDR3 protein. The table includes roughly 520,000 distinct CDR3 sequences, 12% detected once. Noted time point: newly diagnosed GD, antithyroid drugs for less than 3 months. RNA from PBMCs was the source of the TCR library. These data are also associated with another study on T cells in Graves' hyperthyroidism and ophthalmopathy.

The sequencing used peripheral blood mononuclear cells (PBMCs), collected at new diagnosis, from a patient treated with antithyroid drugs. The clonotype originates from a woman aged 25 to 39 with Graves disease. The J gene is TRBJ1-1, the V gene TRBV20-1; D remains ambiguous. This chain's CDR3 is CSARSQPIQNTEAFF. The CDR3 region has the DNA TGCAGTGCTAGAAGCCAGCCGATTCAGAACACTGAAGCTTTCTTT.